The clone carrying this TCR beta chain came up once. Its specificity is unknown. This sample was included in a study of Ad26.COV2.S vaccination and SARS-CoV-2 variants. Between the trimmed V and J ends, which lost 8 bases and 1 base, there was a span of 10 bases. There are 13 residues in the CDR3. Germline loops: CDR1 MNHEY, CDR2 SMNVEV (reference sequence). Whole-study findings and limits: Post-vaccination spike-specific CD8+ and CD4+ T cell responses reportedly had substantial breadth. The study found higher spike-specific TCR breadth in vaccine than placebo recipients. Total responses of T cells may have been underestimated by the analyses of TCR breadth and depth.

Profiling relied on immunoSEQ multiplex PCR, and the TCRdb table lists in-frame clones only, not all of them. The table includes roughly 380,000 clones, roughly 94% detected once. This clonotype was obtained from a human donor who had recovered from COVID-19. The material was peripheral blood, obtained after recovery from COVID-19. The V call is TRBV27, the J call TRBJ2-3; a possible D gene is TRBD2 (5 bases). The CDR3 DNA sequence: TGTGCCAGCGGACTCATGGGCACAGATACGCAGTATTTT. It translates to CASGLMGTDTQYF.